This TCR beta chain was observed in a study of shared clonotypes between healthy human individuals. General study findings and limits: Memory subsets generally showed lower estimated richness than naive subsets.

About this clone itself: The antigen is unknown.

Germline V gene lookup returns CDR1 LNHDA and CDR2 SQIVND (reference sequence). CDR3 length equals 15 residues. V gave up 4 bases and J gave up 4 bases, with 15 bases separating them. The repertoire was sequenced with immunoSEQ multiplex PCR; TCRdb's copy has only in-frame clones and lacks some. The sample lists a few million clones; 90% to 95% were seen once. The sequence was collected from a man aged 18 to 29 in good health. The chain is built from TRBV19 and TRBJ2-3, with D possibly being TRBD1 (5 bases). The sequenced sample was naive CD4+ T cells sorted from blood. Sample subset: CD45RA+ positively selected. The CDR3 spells CASSNGQGQADTQYF. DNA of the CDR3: TGTGCCAGTAGTAATGGGCAGGGCCAAGCAGATACGCAGTATTTT.